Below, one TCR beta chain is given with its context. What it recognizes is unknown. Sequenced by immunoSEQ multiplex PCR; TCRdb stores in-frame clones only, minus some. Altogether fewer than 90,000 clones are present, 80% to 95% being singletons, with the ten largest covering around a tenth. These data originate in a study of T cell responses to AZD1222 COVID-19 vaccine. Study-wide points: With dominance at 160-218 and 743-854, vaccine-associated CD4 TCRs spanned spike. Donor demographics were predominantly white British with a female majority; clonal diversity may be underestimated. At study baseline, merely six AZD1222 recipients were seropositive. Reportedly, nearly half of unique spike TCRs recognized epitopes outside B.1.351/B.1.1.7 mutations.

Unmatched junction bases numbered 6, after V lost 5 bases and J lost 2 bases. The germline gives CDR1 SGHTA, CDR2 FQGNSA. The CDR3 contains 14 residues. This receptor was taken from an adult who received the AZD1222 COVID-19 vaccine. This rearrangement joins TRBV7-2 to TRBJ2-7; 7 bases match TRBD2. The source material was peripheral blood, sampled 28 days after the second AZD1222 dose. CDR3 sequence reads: CASSPQRGTYEQYF. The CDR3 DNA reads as TGTGCCAGCAGCCCCCAGCGGGGTACCTACGAGCAGTACTTC.